This T cell receptor beta chain was recovered during a study of blood T cell repertoires in COVID-19. V lost 1 base to trimming and J lost 8 bases, with 14 bases between them. The length of the CDR3 is 14 residues. Per germline, CDR1 LGHDT and CDR2 YNNKEL (reference sequence). Repertoires were generated with immunoSEQ multiplex PCR, while TCRdb's copy carries only in-frame clones and drops some. The table lists 250,000 to 300,000 clones, around nine tenths of them singletons. This sequence originates from a woman in her fifties or sixties with acute or convalescent COVID-19. The specimen sequenced was peripheral blood. The chain links TRBV3-1 (or the pseudogene TRBV3-2) to TRBJ1-2; D might be TRBD1 (6 bases). The CDR3 loop reads CASSQAAQGGGYTF. As DNA, the CDR3 is TGTGCCAGCAGCCAAGCCGCACAGGGCGGAGGCTACACCTTC.